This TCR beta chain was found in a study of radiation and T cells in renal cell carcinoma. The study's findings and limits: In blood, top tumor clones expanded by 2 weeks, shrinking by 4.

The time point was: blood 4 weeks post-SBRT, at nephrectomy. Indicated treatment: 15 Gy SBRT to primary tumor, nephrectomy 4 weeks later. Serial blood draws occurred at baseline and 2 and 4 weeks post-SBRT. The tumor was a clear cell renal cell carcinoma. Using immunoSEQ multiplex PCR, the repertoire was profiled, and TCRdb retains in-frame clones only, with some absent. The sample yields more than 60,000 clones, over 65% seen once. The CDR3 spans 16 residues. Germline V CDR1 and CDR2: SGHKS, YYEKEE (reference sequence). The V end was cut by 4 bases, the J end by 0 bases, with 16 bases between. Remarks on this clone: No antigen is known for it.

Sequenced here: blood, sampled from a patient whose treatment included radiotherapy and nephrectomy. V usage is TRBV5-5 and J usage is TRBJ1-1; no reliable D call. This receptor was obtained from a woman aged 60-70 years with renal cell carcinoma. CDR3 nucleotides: TGTGCCAGCAGCCCCGGGAGCGGTCGCATGAACACTGAAGCTTTCTTT. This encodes CASSPGSGRMNTEAFF.